This T cell receptor beta chain was sequenced during a study of identical twins. MiXCR, applied by TCRdb to the 5' RACE reads, yields one record per CDR3 protein. The data show about 240,000 distinct CDR3 sequences, approximately 8% seen once. Germline V gene sequence: CDR1 LNHDA, CDR2 SQIVND (reference sequence). Trimming cost V 3 bases and J 0 bases; bases outside gene matches: 10. There are 17 residues in the CDR3. Only healthy Caucasians were included as donors. Whole-study results and caveats: Recombination models fit unrelated individuals' TCR alpha sharing but underestimated twins'.

Concerning this clonotype itself: What it binds is not known.

These sequences were also reported in another study, on yellow fever vaccine responses in identical twins.

The receptor was derived from a woman under 30 in good health. Sequenced: CD8+ T cells sorted from blood. The chain has TRBV19 and TRBJ2-7, with 8 nucleotides matching TRBD1. The CDR3 DNA sequence: TGTGCCAGTAGTATCCTCCCACCGACAGGGGCCTCCTACGAGCAGTACTTC. Its translation: CASSILPPTGASYEQYF.